The entry that follows covers one T cell receptor beta chain sequence. Its antigen is still unknown. These data come from a study of T cell repertoires in ileal Crohn's disease. Overall study context: Patients had a median roughly 8-year disease duration, and less than 40% were active smokers. Thiopurines (approximately ten) or anti-TNF agents (approximately 20) were given postoperatively to about half.

Study findings and constraints: All patients with clonality above 26.8% had endoscopic recurrence.

The CDR3 is made up of 15 amino acids. Germline V gene sequence: CDR1 KGHSH, CDR2 LQKENI. With 3 bases clipped from V and 3 bases from J, the junction kept 3 bases outside the gene matches. Measured with immunoSEQ multiplex PCR; TCRdb has only the in-frame clones, and not every one. The sample contains 13,000 to 15,000 clones, around three quarters of which appear only once. The chain combines TRBV18 with TRBJ2-1, with 9 bases lining up with TRBD2. Source material: ileal tissue. The source is an adult with Crohn's disease. The CDR3 coding sequence is TGTGCCAGCTCACCGCGGCGGGGGGGCTACAATGAGCAGTTCTTC. Its translation: CASSPRRGGYNEQFF.